The 32 T cell receptor beta chains given below trace back to one sample, sequenced in a study of long-term antiretroviral therapy in people with HIV. Researchers report immunoSEQ v3.0 was run at survey level. The assay was immunoSEQ multiplex PCR, and TCRdb's table has in-frame clones only and misses some. The sample holds roughly 38,000 clones, approximately 80% seen once. The sample in question was unsorted PBMCs, obtained 3.4 years after starting antiretroviral therapy. The receptor set was obtained from a man under 40 with HIV.

This clone was seen only once. This chain uses TRBV4-3 with TRBJ2-7, with 7 bases matching TRBD1. Germline CDR1 reads LGHNA; CDR2 reads YSLEER. The V gene end was trimmed by 3 bases and the J gene end by 0 bases; junction bases not matched to a gene: 8. This CDR3 comprises 16 residues. The CDR3 DNA is TGCGCCAGCAGCCACCTTGGGACAGCGAGCTCCTACGAGCAGTACTTC. It codes for CASSHLGTASSYEQYF.

This clone came up a few times. The genes are TRBV7-9 and TRBJ1-3; D perhaps matches TRBD1 (6 bases). Trimming left V 1 base short and J 2 bases short, with 12 bases between. CDR3 size: 16 residues. From germline, CDR1 is SEHNR and CDR2 FQNEAQ (reference sequence). CDR3 sequence (DNA): TGTGCCAGCAGCTTAGAGGCAGGGGTCGCTGGAAACACCATATATTTT. Translation: CASSLEAGVAGNTIYF.

This clone was detected a few times. The chain links TRBV11-3 to TRBJ1-3; D possibly corresponds to TRBD1 (5 bases). Trimming cost V 0 bases and J 0 bases, with 6 bases left between them. Germline assignment: CDR1 SGHNT and CDR2 YENEEA. The CDR3 totals 15 residues. CDR3 sequence: CASSLDGTSGNTIYF. The CDR3 nucleotides read TGTGCCAGCAGCTTAGATGGGACCTCTGGAAACACCATATATTTT.

The chain has TRBV5-1 and TRBJ2-6; D not resolved. Germline assignment: CDR1 SGHRS and CDR2 YFSETQ. Trimming took 0 bases from V and 4 from J, leaving 8 bases between them. The CDR3 extends over 15 amino acids. The CDR3, as DNA: TGCGCCAGCAGCTTGGGTGGGGTCGGGGCCAACGTCCTGACTTTC. The encoded protein is CASSLGGVGANVLTF.

V and J are TRBV6-6 and TRBJ1-2; D remains unclear. CDR1 and CDR2 from the germline V gene are MNHNY and SVGAGI (reference sequence). Trimming took off 10 bases at V and 2 bases at J, with 14 bases between the two ends. CDR3 length equals 13 residues. The CDR3, as DNA: TGTGCCACCCACGAACTAGGGAACTATGGCTACACCTTC. This encodes CATHELGNYGYTF.

The chain is built from TRBV7-9 and TRBJ2-7; tentatively, D is TRBD2 (7 bases). The CDR3 sequence is 15 residues long. Trimming left V 4 bases short and J 5 bases short, with 18 bases between. From germline, CDR1 is SEHNR and CDR2 FQNEAQ (reference sequence). The CDR3 bases are TGTGCCAGCAGCTCGGCGGGGGCTCCAACTCACGAGCAGTACTTC. It codes for CASSSAGAPTHEQYF.

The V gene is TRBV27, the J gene TRBJ2-1; D gene ambiguous. V shed 0 bases and J shed 8 bases, with 8 bases lying between them. Germline V gene lookup returns CDR1 MNHEY and CDR2 SMNVEV (reference sequence). The CDR3 sequence is 13 residues long. The CDR3 sequence is CASSLSPNHEQFF. Written as DNA, the CDR3 is TGTGCCAGCAGTTTATCCCCGAATCATGAGCAGTTCTTC.

CDR3 in amino acids: CAGGMEGNQPQHF. CDR3 bases: TGTGCCGGGGGCATGGAGGGCAATCAGCCCCAGCATTTT. The chain is built from TRBV28 and TRBJ1-5; D possibly corresponds to TRBD1 (6 bases). The germline V gene has CDR1 MDHEN and CDR2 SYDVKM. The CDR3 consists of 13 residues. Trimming pared 11 bases from V and 2 bases from J, leaving 13 bases between.

The gene calls are TRBV5-4 and TRBJ2-2, with D unresolved. CDR3 length: 16 residues. The ends were cut back, 1 base at V and 3 bases at J, with 13 bases in the middle. Looked up from germline, CDR1 is SGHNT and CDR2 is YYREEE (reference sequence). CDR3 sequence (DNA): TGTGCCAGCAGCTTGAGCCTAGGCTTCGACACCGGGGAGCTGTTTTTT. It is translated as CASSLSLGFDTGELFF.

The CDR3 is CASSPTAGGTQYF. The CDR3 coding sequence is TGTGCCAGCAGCCCCACGGCGGGAGGTACGCAGTATTTT. The chain carries TRBV7-2 and TRBJ2-3, with 8 nucleotides matching TRBD2. The V gene end was trimmed by 5 bases and the J gene end by 8 bases; junction bases not matched to a gene: 6. CDR3 length: 13 amino acids. The germline CDR1 and CDR2 sequences are SGHTA and FQGNSA.

This clone was detected once. This rearrangement joins TRBV6-5 to TRBJ1-1; D not resolved. Trimming pared 11 bases from V and 1 base from J, leaving 17 bases between. Germline V lookup: CDR1 MNHEY, CDR2 SVGAGI. The CDR3 has 14 amino acids. The CDR3 sequence is CAASRGIGNTEAFF. CDR3 in DNA: TGTGCCGCATCCCGAGGAATCGGGAACACTGAAGCTTTCTTT.

This chain links TRBV7-2 with TRBJ2-7; unclear D gene. Trimming pared 2 bases from V and 1 base from J, leaving 9 bases between. Germline lookup yields CDR1 SGHTA and CDR2 FQGNSA. The CDR3 is 14 amino acids. The CDR3 DNA reads as TGTGCCAGCAGCTTAATGGCCAAATCCTACGAGCAGTACTTC. Protein product: CASSLMAKSYEQYF. Using reference TRBV7-2 and TRBJ2-7 for the parts outside the CDR3, the full variable domain is GAGVSQSPSNKVTEKGKDVELRCDPISGHTALYWYRQSLGQGLEFLIYFQGNSAPDKSGLPSDRFSAERTGGSVSTLTIQRTQQEDSAVYLCASSLMAKSYEQYFGPGTRLTVT.

This clone occurred once. The rearrangement joins TRBV7-8 to TRBJ2-7; 12 nucleotides align to TRBD2. This CDR3 has 14 residues. Trimming took 4 bases from V and 6 from J; bases not matched to a gene: 4. Germline-derived CDR1 and CDR2 are SGHVS and FQNEAQ. The DNA of the CDR3 is TGTGCCAGCAGCTCGACTAGCGGGAGTCGCGAGCAGTACTTC. It specifies CASSSTSGSREQYF.

This clone was detected a few times. The V and J genes are TRBV6-5 and TRBJ2-1; the D gene could be TRBD1 or TRBD2 (5 bases each). With 2 bases removed from V and 3 bases from J, the gap between germline ends came to 11 bases. CDR3 length equals 15 residues. Germline CDR1 and CDR2: MNHEY and SVGAGI. CDR3 DNA: TGTGCCAGCAGTTACAGCTGGGGGAACTACAATGAGCAGTTCTTC. It specifies CASSYSWGNYNEQFF.

This chain uses TRBV4-1 with TRBJ2-7; no clear D gene. This CDR3 contains 14 residues. Germline V gene sequence: CDR1 MGHRA, CDR2 YSYEKL. With 0 bases removed from V and 2 bases from J, the gap between germline ends came to 8 bases. In nucleotides, the CDR3 is TGCGCCAGCAGCCAAGAAGAGCAAGCCTACGAGCAGTACTTC. Its translation: CASSQEEQAYEQYF.

This chain links TRBV28 with TRBJ2-3, with 8 bases identical to TRBD1. Germline assignment: CDR1 MDHEN and CDR2 SYDVKM. The CDR3 has 14 amino acids. Trimming took 6 bases from V and 8 from J; bases not matched to a gene: 10. The CDR3 sequence is CASRTGALGGTQYF. CDR3 DNA: TGTGCCAGCAGGACAGGGGCGCTAGGAGGTACGCAGTATTTT.

The CDR3 region is CASSQDPHTGELFF. CDR3 sequence (DNA): TGCGCCAGCAGCCAAGATCCCCACACCGGGGAGCTGTTTTTT. The chain recombines TRBV4-3 with TRBJ2-2, with D unresolved. CDR1 and CDR2 from the germline V gene are LGHNA and YSLEER. The CDR3 is 14 amino acids. V shed 0 bases and J shed 3 bases, with 5 bases lying between them.

The chain uses TRBV14 and TRBJ2-1, with a tentative D call TRBD2 (6 bases). V shed 4 bases and J shed 7 bases, with 11 bases lying between them. Germline lookup yields CDR1 SGHDN and CDR2 FVKESK. The length of the CDR3 is 13 residues. The CDR3 DNA reads TGTGCCAGCAGCCCCACTAGCTTGAATGAGCAGTTCTTC. Protein sequence: CASSPTSLNEQFF.

The chain carries TRBV7-9 and TRBJ1-1; no definite D call. The CDR3 totals 12 residues. Per the germline V gene, CDR1 is SEHNR and CDR2 is FQNEAQ (reference sequence). V was pared by 10 bases and J by 4 bases, with 13 bases between. The CDR3: CATESHGTEAFF. The CDR3 coding sequence is TGTGCCACCGAAAGCCATGGCACTGAAGCTTTCTTT.

The genes are TRBV6-5 and TRBJ2-3; D is possibly TRBD2 (6 bases). The CDR3 totals 15 residues. Germline V lookup: CDR1 MNHEY, CDR2 SVGAGI. Between the trimmed V and J ends, which lost 6 bases and 3 bases, there was a span of 16 bases. Here the CDR3 DNA reads TGTGCCAGCAGCTACGAGCCGGGGGTGACAGATACGCAGTATTTT. It codes for CASSYEPGVTDTQYF.

The chain couples TRBV5-4 to TRBJ2-2, with 16 bases identical to TRBD2. The CDR3 consists of 16 residues. Germline V gene lookup returns CDR1 SGHNT and CDR2 YYREEE (reference sequence). J lost 5 bases, V lost 4 bases, and 2 bases had no gene match. In DNA, the CDR3 is TGTGCCAGCAGCAAGGGACTAGCGGGAGGGACCGGGGAGCTGTTTTTT. Amino acids: CASSKGLAGGTGELFF.

The V gene is TRBV6-5, the J gene TRBJ2-7, with D perhaps TRBD2 (6 bases). The CDR3 consists of 13 residues. V was clipped by 6 bases and J by 4 bases, with 13 bases between them. CDR1 and CDR2 from the germline V gene are MNHEY and SVGAGI. DNA for the CDR3: TGTGCCAGCAGCAGGACTAAGGGATACGAGCAGTACTTC. Protein sequence: CASSRTKGYEQYF.

The chain carries TRBV7-2 and TRBJ2-2; TRBD2 matches at 11 bases. V shed 5 bases and J 4 bases; nucleotides not matched to a gene: 9. CDR3 size: 17 residues. Germline CDR1 is SGHTA and CDR2 is FQGNSA. The CDR3 is CASSTLAGAATTGELFF. CDR3 DNA sequence: TGTGCCAGCAGCACACTAGCGGGGGCCGCGACCACCGGGGAGCTGTTTTTT.

The chain combines TRBV5-8 with TRBJ1-1; D is perhaps TRBD1 (5 bases). The V end was cut by 0 bases, the J end by 9 bases, with 9 bases between. In germline, CDR1 is SGHTS, CDR2 YDEGEE. The CDR3 loop spans 12 amino acids. The CDR3 protein is CASSLDGTQAFF. The CDR3 DNA reads as TGTGCCAGCAGCTTGGACGGGACCCAAGCTTTCTTT.

The chain is built from TRBV15 and TRBJ1-5, with 8 bases matching TRBD1. This CDR3 has 15 amino acids. The trim removed 7 bases at V and 4 bases at J, leaving 9 bases unmatched. Germline V lookup: CDR1 LNHNV, CDR2 YYDKDF (reference sequence). CDR3 bases: TGTGCCACCACCCCCGGGACAGGTCGTAATCAGCCCCAGCATTTT. This codes for CATTPGTGRNQPQHF.

The chain couples TRBV27 to TRBJ2-7; 8 bases map to TRBD2. Germline CDR1 reads MNHEY; CDR2 reads SMNVEV (reference sequence). V trimming: 0 bases; J trimming: 4 bases; junction bases outside the gene matches: 2. There are 14 residues in the CDR3. Written as DNA, the CDR3 is TGTGCCAGCAGTTTATCACTAGCGGAATACGAGCAGTACTTC. This encodes CASSLSLAEYEQYF.

CDR3 sequence reads: CASSLNVVGELFF. The DNA for the CDR3 is TGTGCCAGCAGCTTGAACGTGGTCGGGGAGCTGTTTTTT. The chain joins TRBV11-2 to TRBJ2-2; D not resolved. Germline lookup yields CDR1 SGHAT and CDR2 FQNNGV. The CDR3 runs to 13 residues. Trimming took off 3 bases at V and 7 bases at J, with 9 bases between the two ends. Full variable domain (remainder filled in from reference TRBV11-2 and TRBJ2-2): EAGVAQSPRYKIIEKRQSVAFWCNPISGHATLYWYQQILGQGPKLLIQFQNNGVVDDSQLPKDRFSAERLKGVDSTLKIQPAKLEDSAVYLCASSLNVVGELFFGEGSRLTVL.

The rearrangement uses TRBV5-5 and TRBJ2-7; D may be TRBD1 (6 bases). The CDR3 is made up of 14 amino acids. Trimming left V 0 bases short and J 4 bases short, with 11 bases between. CDR1 SGHKS and CDR2 YYEKEE come from the germline V gene (reference sequence). The CDR3 reads CASSLGQGIYEQYF. CDR3 in DNA: TGTGCCAGCAGCTTGGGGCAGGGGATATACGAGCAGTACTTC.

The V gene is TRBV28, the J gene TRBJ2-3; 8 bases align to TRBD2. Germline assignment: CDR1 MDHEN and CDR2 SYDVKM. J lost 2 bases, V lost 2 bases, and 6 bases had no gene match. This CDR3 comprises 16 residues. CDR3 DNA sequence: TGTGCCAGCAGTTTAATGACTAGCGCAGCCACAGATACGCAGTATTTT. It encodes CASSLMTSAATDTQYF.

The chain uses TRBV19 and TRBJ2-1; no firm D call. Germline CDR1 reads LNHDA; CDR2 reads SQIVND (reference sequence). This CDR3 is built from 8 residues. The CDR3 reads CARPEQFF. The CDR3 DNA sequence: TGTGCTAGACCTGAGCAGTTCTTC. The full variable domain, completed using reference TRBV19 and TRBJ2-1, is DGGITQSPKYLFRKEGQNVTLSCEQNLNHDAMYWYRQDPGQGLRLIYYSQIVNDFQKGDIAEGYSVSREKKESFPLTVTSAQKNPTAFYLCARPEQFFGPGTRLTVL.

V usage is TRBV4-3 and J usage is TRBJ1-5, with D unclear. The CDR3 loop spans 14 amino acids. V shed 4 bases and J shed 0 bases, with 7 bases lying between them. In germline, CDR1 is LGHNA, CDR2 YSLEER. CDR3 sequence (DNA): TGCGCCAGCAGCCGGAGGCCTAGCAATCAGCCCCAGCATTTT. Residues: CASSRRPSNQPQHF.

The J gene is TRBJ2-7, the V gene TRBV5-1; 9 bases are a match to TRBD2. The V gene's germline CDR1 is SGHRS and CDR2 YFSETQ. The junction had 8 bases not matched to a gene; V was cut back by 4 bases and J by 6 bases. The CDR3 has 14 residues. The CDR3 region has the DNA TGCGCCAGCAGCCCGGGACTAGCAATAGGCGAGCAGTACTTC. The encoded protein is CASSPGLAIGEQYF.